A selection of T cell receptor beta chains follows, all from one sample in a study of T cell responses to AZD1222 COVID-19 vaccine. This table comes from immunoSEQ multiplex PCR, and its TCRdb copy is limited to in-frame clones, with some not included. The sample contains roughly 89,000 clones, around 89% of which appear only once. The sequenced sample was peripheral blood, obtained on day 0 of MenACWY control vaccination. These receptors were obtained from an adult in good health. CDR3s include the opening cysteine and the closing phenylalanine or tryptophan. The order of the fields is J gene, D gene, V gene, clone size, CDR3 protein, CDR3 DNA. A D gene is named only where the DNA matches it firmly. Size is omitted from some rows. Given values are once, few, many or a class for expanded clones.

>TRBJ1-4|-|TRBV14|-
CASSHPWGGKLFF
TGTGCCAGCAGCCACCCCTGGGGGGGAAAACTGTTTTTT
>TRBJ1-2|-|TRBV18|-
CASSPSPLSGYTF
TGTGCCAGCTCACCGAGCCCCCTCTCGGGCTACACCTTC
>TRBJ2-7|-|TRBV28|-
CASRPGTVQNYEQYF
TGTGCCAGCAGACCTGGGACCGTTCAAAACTACGAGCAGTACTTC
>TRBJ1-6|-|TRBV7-9|-
CASSFGSSSYNSPLHF
TGTGCCAGCAGCTTTGGGTCGAGCTCCTATAATTCACCCCTCCACTTT
>TRBJ2-7|-|TRBV28|-
CASSLPQVGSYEQYF
TGTGCCAGCAGTCTCCCCCAGGTTGGATCCTACGAGCAGTACTTC
>TRBJ2-1|TRBD1|TRBV10-1|-
CASSEGSGGSVGYEQFF
TGCGCCAGCAGTGAGGGGTCAGGGGGAAGCGTAGGTTATGAGCAGTTCTTC
>TRBJ2-7|-|TRBV18|-
CASSLGRVTYEQYF
TGTGCCAGCTCACTGGGACGCGTTACCTACGAGCAGTACTTC
>TRBJ2-7|-|TRBV25-1|once
CASRNRVHEQYF
TGTGCCAGCAGAAACAGGGTCCACGAGCAGTACTTC
>TRBJ2-1|TRBD1|TRBV11-2|-
CASSLGPDRGLDEQFF
TGTGCCAGCAGCTTAGGCCCGGACAGGGGTCTCGATGAGCAGTTCTTC
>TRBJ2-7|TRBD2|TRBV3-1/TRBV3-2|-
CASSQETWTGNVAGGAYEQYF
TGTGCCAGCAGCCAAGAAACCTGGACAGGGAACGTAGCGGGAGGGGCCTACGAGCAGTACTTC
>TRBJ1-4|-|TRBV27|-
CASSPMGWGPNATNEKLFF
TGTGCCAGCAGCCCTATGGGCTGGGGCCCTAATGCAACTAATGAAAAACTGTTTTTT
>TRBJ1-5|-|TRBV19|-
CARRTDYSNQPQHF
TGTGCCCGGAGGACAGACTATAGCAATCAGCCCCAGCATTTT
>TRBJ2-1|-|TRBV4-2|-
CASSHFSRPRSSYNEQFF
TGTGCCAGCAGCCATTTTTCTCGCCCCAGGAGCTCCTACAATGAGCAGTTCTTC
>TRBJ2-1|TRBD2|TRBV29-1|-
CSVAVRTSNEQFF
TGCAGCGTAGCCGTAAGGACTAGCAATGAGCAGTTCTTC
>TRBJ1-6|TRBD1|TRBV10-1|-
CASRDRLNSPLHF
TGCGCCAGCCGGGACAGACTCAATTCACCCCTCCACTTT
>TRBJ1-2|TRBD1|TRBV3-1/TRBV3-2|few
CASSRLLTGSDYGYTF
TGTGCCAGCAGCCGCCTACTGACAGGGAGCGACTATGGCTACACCTTC
>TRBJ1-1|-|TRBV19|-
CASSIRPANTEAFF
TGTGCCAGTAGTATAAGGCCAGCCAACACTGAAGCTTTCTTT
>TRBJ1-1|-|TRBV19|-
CASSMLWENTEAFF
TGTGCCAGTAGTATGTTATGGGAGAACACTGAAGCTTTCTTT
>TRBJ2-1|TRBD2|TRBV7-3|-
CASSFQAGPGNEQFF
TGTGCCAGCAGCTTTCAAGCGGGACCGGGCAATGAGCAGTTCTTC
>TRBJ2-2|TRBD2|TRBV6-5|-
CASSRLAGVPGELFF
TGTGCCAGCAGTAGACTAGCGGGAGTTCCCGGGGAGCTGTTTTTT
>TRBJ1-5|-|TRBV6-5|-
CASSYAHDGSQPQHF
TGTGCCAGCAGTTACGCCCATGACGGCTCTCAGCCCCAGCATTTT
>TRBJ2-1|TRBD2|TRBV27|-
CASGPAGSSYNEQFF
TGTGCCAGCGGGCCAGCGGGGAGCTCCTACAATGAGCAGTTCTTC
>TRBJ1-5|-|TRBV19|-
CASSIFKGGGNQPQHF
TGTGCCAGTAGTATTTTTAAGGGGGGCGGCAATCAGCCCCAGCATTTT
>TRBJ2-7|TRBD2|TRBV5-4|-
CASSEGLAPTYEQYF
TGTGCCAGCAGCGAAGGACTAGCGCCTACCTACGAGCAGTACTTC
>TRBJ1-5|-|TRBV10-3|-
CAISDYDGDQPQHF
TGTGCCATCAGTGACTACGACGGGGATCAGCCCCAGCATTTT
>TRBJ1-5|TRBD1|TRBV27|once
CASSLVTGDQPQHF
TGTGCCAGCAGTTTAGTGACAGGGGATCAGCCCCAGCATTTT
>TRBJ1-2|-|TRBV6-5|-
CASSYSSAQGYGYTF
TGTGCCAGCAGTTACTCGAGTGCCCAGGGGTATGGCTACACCTTC
>TRBJ1-5|-|TRBV5-5|-
CASSPRENEPQHF
TGTGCCAGCAGCCCACGGGAGAACGAGCCCCAGCATTTT
>TRBJ2-3|TRBD1|TRBV6-4|-
CASSDPTGASDTQYF
TGTGCCAGCAGTGACCCTACAGGGGCCTCCGATACGCAGTATTTT
>TRBJ2-3|-|TRBV28|-
CASRGHSKDTQYF
TGTGCCAGCCGGGGGCATTCGAAAGATACGCAGTATTTT
>TRBJ2-1|TRBD2|TRBV28|-
CASSYPRLAGGPVDEQFF
TGTGCCAGCAGTTATCCTAGACTAGCGGGAGGGCCGGTGGATGAGCAGTTCTTC
>TRBJ2-2|-|TRBV28|-
CASSGGRQGRTGELFF
TGTGCCAGCAGCGGGGGGAGACAGGGTCGGACCGGGGAGCTGTTTTTT
>TRBJ2-1|TRBD2|TRBV19|-
CASSETGTSGVNEQFF
TGTGCCAGTAGCGAAACCGGGACTAGCGGGGTAAATGAGCAGTTCTTC
>TRBJ1-5|-|TRBV28|-
CASTRRGHQPQHF
TGTGCCAGCACCAGACGGGGGCATCAGCCCCAGCATTTT
>TRBJ2-1|-|TRBV6-5|-
CASSYSSLGPYNEQFF
TGTGCCAGCAGTTACTCGTCCCTGGGGCCCTACAATGAGCAGTTCTTC
>TRBJ1-2|-|TRBV10-1|-
CASSRSGSYGYTF
TGCGCCAGCTCCCGCTCCGGGAGTTATGGCTACACCTTC
>TRBJ1-1|-|TRBV19|-
CASNRGRPGPNTEAFF
TGTGCCAGTAATAGGGGCCGTCCGGGACCAAACACTGAAGCTTTCTTT
>TRBJ2-7|-|TRBV6-5|-
CASTPPRGRPYEQYF
TGTGCCAGCACTCCACCCAGGGGACGTCCCTACGAGCAGTACTTC
>TRBJ1-2|TRBD1|TRBV7-9|-
CASSLVQGVDDGYTF
TGTGCCAGCAGCTTAGTCCAGGGGGTTGACGATGGCTACACCTTC
>TRBJ1-2|TRBD1|TRBV28|-
CASGGQGVFYGYTF
TGTGCCAGCGGGGGACAGGGGGTGTTCTATGGCTACACCTTC
>TRBJ1-4|-|TRBV7-9|few
CASSSPGLTNEKLFF
TGTGCCAGCAGCTCCCCAGGACTGACTAATGAAAAACTGTTTTTT
>TRBJ1-1|-|TRBV6-2/TRBV6-3|-
CASSTGGAGTEAFF
TGTGCCAGCAGTACGGGGGGGGCCGGTACTGAAGCTTTCTTT
>TRBJ1-4|TRBD1|TRBV18|-
CASSPRSGTANEKLFF
TGTGCCAGCTCACCTAGGTCGGGGACAGCTAATGAAAAACTGTTTTTT
>TRBJ1-4|-|TRBV19|-
CASSRRGQATNEKLFF
TGTGCCAGTAGTCGTAGGGGCCAAGCAACTAATGAAAAACTGTTTTTT
>TRBJ2-2|TRBD1|TRBV19|-
CASSQLGQGASGELFF
TGTGCCAGTAGCCAACTGGGACAGGGGGCAAGCGGGGAGCTGTTTTTT
>TRBJ2-7|-|TRBV30|-
CAWTGGSVREQYF
TGTGCCTGGACTGGAGGGTCTGTTCGCGAGCAGTACTTC
>TRBJ1-2|-|TRBV28|once
CASSYREANYGYTF
TGTGCCAGCAGTTATCGGGAGGCTAACTATGGCTACACCTTC
>TRBJ2-7|-|TRBV6-5|-
CASSYLPTGAENEQYF
TGTGCCAGCAGTTACTTACCAACGGGGGCTGAGAACGAGCAGTACTTC
>TRBJ2-7|TRBD1|TRBV19|once
CASKPGGAYEQYF
TGTGCCAGTAAGCCAGGGGGTGCCTACGAGCAGTACTTC
>TRBJ1-5|-|TRBV18|-
CASSGPDHQPQHF
TGTGCCAGCTCAGGGCCCGATCATCAGCCCCAGCATTTT
>TRBJ2-1|-|TRBV12-3/TRBV12-4|once
CASSWTGSNEQFF
TGTGCCAGCAGTTGGACCGGATCGAATGAGCAGTTCTTC
>TRBJ1-2|-|TRBV28|-
CASSLRIGYTF
TGTGCCAGCAGTTTAAGGATTGGCTACACCTTC
>TRBJ1-1|-|TRBV14|-
CASNKNRNTEAFF
TGTGCCAGCAATAAAAACAGGAACACTGAAGCTTTCTTT
>TRBJ2-2|-|TRBV18|-
CASSPPSQLHPGELFF
TGTGCCAGCTCACCACCGTCCCAGCTACACCCCGGGGAGCTGTTTTTT
>TRBJ1-2|-|TRBV5-8|few
CASSLAVYGYTF
TGTGCCAGCAGCTTGGCAGTCTATGGCTACACCTTC
>TRBJ2-1|TRBD2|TRBV30|-
CAWVPSSGRIRQFF
TGTGCCTGGGTCCCATCTAGCGGGAGAATTCGGCAGTTCTTC
>TRBJ1-2|-|TRBV30|-
CAWSVWTPANYGYTF
TGTGCCTGGAGTGTTTGGACACCAGCTAACTATGGCTACACCTTC
>TRBJ2-5|-|TRBV30|-
CAWSVGLRETQYF
TGTGCCTGGAGTGTAGGGCTACGGGAGACCCAGTACTTC
>TRBJ2-3|-|TRBV7-3|-
CASSLAAPPTTDTQYF
TGTGCCAGCAGCTTGGCAGCTCCCCCGACCACAGATACGCAGTATTTT